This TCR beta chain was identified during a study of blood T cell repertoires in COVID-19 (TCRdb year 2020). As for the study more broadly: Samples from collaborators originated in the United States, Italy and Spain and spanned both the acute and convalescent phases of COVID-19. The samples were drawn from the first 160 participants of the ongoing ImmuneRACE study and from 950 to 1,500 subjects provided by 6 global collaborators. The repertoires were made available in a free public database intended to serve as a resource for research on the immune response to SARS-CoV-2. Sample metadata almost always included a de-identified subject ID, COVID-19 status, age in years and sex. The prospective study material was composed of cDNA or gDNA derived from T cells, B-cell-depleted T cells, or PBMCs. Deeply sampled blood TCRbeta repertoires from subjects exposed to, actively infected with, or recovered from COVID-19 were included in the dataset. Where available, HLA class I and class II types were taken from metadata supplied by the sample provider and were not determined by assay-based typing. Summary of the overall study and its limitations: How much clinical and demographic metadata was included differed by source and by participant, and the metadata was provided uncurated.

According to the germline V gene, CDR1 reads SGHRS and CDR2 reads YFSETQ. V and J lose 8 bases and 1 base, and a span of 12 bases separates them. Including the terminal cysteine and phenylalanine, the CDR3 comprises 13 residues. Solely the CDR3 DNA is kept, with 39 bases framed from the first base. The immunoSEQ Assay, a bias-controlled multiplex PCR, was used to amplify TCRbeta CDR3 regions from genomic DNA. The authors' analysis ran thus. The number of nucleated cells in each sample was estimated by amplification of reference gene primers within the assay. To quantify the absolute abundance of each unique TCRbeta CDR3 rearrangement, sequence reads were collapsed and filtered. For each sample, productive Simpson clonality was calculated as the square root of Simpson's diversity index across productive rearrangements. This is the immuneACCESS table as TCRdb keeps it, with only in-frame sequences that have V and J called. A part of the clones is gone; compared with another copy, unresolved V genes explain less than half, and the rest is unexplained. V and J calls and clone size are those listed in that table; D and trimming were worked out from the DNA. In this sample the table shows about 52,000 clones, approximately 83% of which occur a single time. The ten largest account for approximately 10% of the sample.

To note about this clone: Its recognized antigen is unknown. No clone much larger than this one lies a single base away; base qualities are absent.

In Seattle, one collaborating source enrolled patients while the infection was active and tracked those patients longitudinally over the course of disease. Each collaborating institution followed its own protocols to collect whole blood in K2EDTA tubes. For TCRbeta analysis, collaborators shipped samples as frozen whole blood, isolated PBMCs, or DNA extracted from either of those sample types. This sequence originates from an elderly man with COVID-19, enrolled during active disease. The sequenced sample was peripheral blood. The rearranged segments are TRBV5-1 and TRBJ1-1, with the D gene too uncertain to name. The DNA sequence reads TGCGCCAGTCACCCCCCGGGGAACACTGAAGCTTTCTTT. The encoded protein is CASHPPGNTEAFF.